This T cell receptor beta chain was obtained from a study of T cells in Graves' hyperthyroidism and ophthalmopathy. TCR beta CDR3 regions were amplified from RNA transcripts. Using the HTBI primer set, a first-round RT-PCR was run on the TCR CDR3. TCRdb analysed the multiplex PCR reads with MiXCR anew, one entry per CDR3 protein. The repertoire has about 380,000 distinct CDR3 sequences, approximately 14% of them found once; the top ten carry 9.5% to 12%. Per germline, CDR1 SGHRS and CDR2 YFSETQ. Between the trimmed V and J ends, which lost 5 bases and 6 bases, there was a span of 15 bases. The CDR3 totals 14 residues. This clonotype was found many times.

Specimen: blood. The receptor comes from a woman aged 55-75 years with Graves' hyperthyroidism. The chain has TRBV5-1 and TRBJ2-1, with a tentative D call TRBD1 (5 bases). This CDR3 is CASSQGVVRNEQFF. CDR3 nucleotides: TGCGCCAGCAGTCAGGGCGTAGTACGCAATGAGCAGTTCTTC.